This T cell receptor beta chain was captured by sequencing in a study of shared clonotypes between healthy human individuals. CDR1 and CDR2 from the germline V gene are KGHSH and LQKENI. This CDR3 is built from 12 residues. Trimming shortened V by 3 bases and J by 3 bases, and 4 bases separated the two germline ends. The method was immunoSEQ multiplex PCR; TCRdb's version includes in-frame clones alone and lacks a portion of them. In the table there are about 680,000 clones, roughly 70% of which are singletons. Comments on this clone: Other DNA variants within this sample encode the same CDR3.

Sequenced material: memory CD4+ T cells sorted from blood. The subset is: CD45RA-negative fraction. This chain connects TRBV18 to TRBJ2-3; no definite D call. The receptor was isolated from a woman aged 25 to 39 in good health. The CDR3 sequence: CASSPSTDTQYF. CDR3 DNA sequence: TGTGCCAGCTCACCGAGTACAGATACGCAGTATTTT.